This entry lists 9 T cell receptor beta chains sequenced from one sample in a study of cytotoxic CD8 clonotypes in ibrutinib-treated CLL. Profiling relied on immunoSEQ multiplex PCR, and the TCRdb table lists in-frame clones only, not all of them. The sample carries over 200,000 clones, 79% recorded once. Material: PBMCs, obtained after 12 months of ibrutinib treatment. The source of these receptors is a human donor with chronic lymphocytic leukemia.

The gene calls are TRBV15 and TRBJ2-5, with D unresolved. CDR1 and CDR2 (germline): LNHNV, YYDKDF (reference sequence). V was pared by 0 bases and J by 4 bases, with 12 bases between. CDR3 length equals 15 residues. In DNA, the CDR3 is TGTGCCACCAGCAGAGACCTCCCCGGGCGAGAGACCCAGTACTTC. This encodes CATSRDLPGRETQYF. Using reference TRBV15 and TRBJ2-5 for the parts outside the CDR3, the full variable domain is DAMVIQNPRYQVTQFGKPVTLSCSQTLNHNVMYWYQQKSSQAPKLLFHYYDKDFNNEADTPDNFQSRRPNTSFCFLDIRSPGLGDTAMYLCATSRDLPGRETQYFGPGTRLLVL.

This clone was recorded a few times. This chain links TRBV6-6 with TRBJ1-2; 12 positions agree with TRBD1. V lost 6 bases, J lost 14 bases, and 7 bases stayed unmatched. The length of the CDR3 is 12 residues. The V gene's germline CDR1 is MNHNY and CDR2 SVGAGI (reference sequence). CDR3 region: CASRGDRGPATF. Written as DNA, the CDR3 is TGTGCCAGCAGGGGGGACAGGGGGCCCGCGACCTTC.

The V gene is TRBV7-3, the J gene TRBJ2-7; 7 positions match TRBD1. The germline V gene has CDR1 SGHTA and CDR2 FQGTGA. The CDR3 is 14 amino acids. The V gene end was trimmed by 2 bases and the J gene end by 6 bases; junction bases not matched to a gene: 7. CDR3 DNA: TGTGCCAGCAGCTTATATGGGGCAGGGGGCGAGCAGTACTTC. Protein: CASSLYGAGGEQYF.

The V call is TRBV6-1, the J call TRBJ2-2, with 7 bases lining up with TRBD1. The germline V gene encodes CDR1 MNHNS and CDR2 SASEGT. The CDR3 runs to 13 residues. This CDR3 is CAGGQPNTGELFF. DNA for the CDR3: TGTGCAGGGGGACAGCCGAACACCGGGGAGCTGTTTTTT.

This clone appeared once. The chain joins TRBV9 to TRBJ1-6; D is perhaps TRBD1 (5 bases). The CDR3 totals 18 residues. CDR1 is SGDLS, CDR2 YYNGEE, per germline. The V and J ends lost 3 bases and 6 bases respectively, with 22 bases between them. The CDR3 DNA is TGTGCCAGCAGCGCGACACCCGGGACCTCTTTCTTTAATTCACCCCTCCACTTT. Its protein product is CASSATPGTSFFNSPLHF. The entire variable domain, with the rest obtained from reference TRBV9 and TRBJ1-6, is as follows: DSGVTQTPKHLITATGQRVTLRCSPRSGDLSVYWYQQSLDQGLQFLIQYYNGEERAKGNILERFSAQQFPDLHSELNLSSLELGDSALYFCASSATPGTSFFNSPLHFGNGTRLTVT.

This rearrangement joins TRBV6-4 to TRBJ2-1; 7 bases line up with TRBD2. Germline-derived CDR1 and CDR2 are MRHNA and SNTAGT. Germline trimming cut 2 bases from V and 5 bases from J; bases unmatched to any gene: 3. This CDR3 is built from 14 residues. The CDR3 region is CASSDGGGNNEQFF. CDR3 bases: TGTGCCAGCAGTGACGGCGGGGGAAACAATGAGCAGTTCTTC.

V and J are TRBV27 and TRBJ2-7; the D is unclear. This CDR3 region has 13 residues. Deletions cut 2 bases from V and 2 bases from J, with 7 bases between. Germline CDR1 reads MNHEY; CDR2 reads SMNVEV (reference sequence). The CDR3 nucleotides read TGTGCCAGCAGTTTAGGTAGCCCCTACGAGCAGTACTTC. Its translation is CASSLGSPYEQYF.

This clone showed up just once. The chain is built from TRBV5-4 and TRBJ2-1, with TRBD2 identical over 9 bases. The V segment lost 4 bases and the J segment 8 bases; nucleotides outside the gene matches: 10. The CDR3 is made up of 15 amino acids. Germline lookup yields CDR1 SGHNT and CDR2 YYREEE (reference sequence). CDR3 amino acids: CASSERLAEVDEQFF. CDR3 bases: TGTGCCAGCAGCGAACGACTAGCGGAGGTGGATGAGCAGTTCTTC.

The V call is TRBV27, the J call TRBJ1-1; D is perhaps TRBD1 (5 bases). CDR3 length: 13 residues. V shed 5 bases and J shed 1 base, with 8 bases lying between them. Looked up from germline, CDR1 is MNHEY and CDR2 is SMNVEV (reference sequence). CDR3 sequence reads: CASSMTENTEAFF. The CDR3 coding sequence is TGTGCCAGCAGTATGACAGAGAACACTGAAGCTTTCTTT.